Listed here are 28 T cell receptor beta chains from one sample, sequenced in a study of blood T cell repertoires in COVID-19. Sequencing used immunoSEQ multiplex PCR; TCRdb keeps in-frame clones, though not all of them. The sample has 62,000 or so clones; about 80% are singletons. The specimen sequenced was peripheral blood. The receptors shown here come from a man in his fifties or sixties with COVID-19, enrolled during active disease.

In its sample, this clone was seen once. The chain is built from TRBV24-1 and TRBJ2-3; possible D gene TRBD2, 5 bases. Germline CDR1 KGHDR, CDR2 SFDVKD. The CDR3 consists of 15 residues. Trimming removed 4 bases from V and 4 bases from J, with 14 bases in between. DNA for the CDR3: TGTGCCACCAGTGACCCGGCGGGCCCGGCAGATACGCAGTATTTT. Its protein is CATSDPAGPADTQYF.

The chain has TRBV24-1 and TRBJ2-2; maybe TRBD2 (6 bases). The V end was cut by 7 bases, the J end by 3 bases, with 11 bases between. Germline V lookup: CDR1 KGHDR, CDR2 SFDVKD. The CDR3 length is 14 residues. The CDR3 DNA is TGTGCCACCAGGGAGGGAGTCGACACCGGGGAGCTGTTTTTT. Translating it yields CATREGVDTGELFF.

V and J are TRBV11-2 and TRBJ1-1, with TRBD1 as a possible D gene (5 bases). The V gene lost 1 base and the J gene lost 5 bases, with 8 bases spanning the gap. In germline, CDR1 is SGHAT, CDR2 FQNNGV. The CDR3 extends over 13 amino acids. Written as DNA, the CDR3 is TGTGCCAGCAGCTTAGGGAGGGGTACTGAAGCTTTCTTT. This sequence encodes CASSLGRGTEAFF.

This sequence joins TRBV12-5 and TRBJ1-3; maybe TRBD1 (6 bases). The germline V and J ends were trimmed by 5 bases and 4 bases, with 9 bases remaining between them. Germline lookup yields CDR1 LGHNT and CDR2 FRNRAP. CDR3 length: 13 residues. As DNA, the CDR3 is TGTGCTAGTGGTACAGGGCGCGGAAACACCATATATTTT. Encoded protein: CASGTGRGNTIYF.

J is TRBJ2-7 and V is TRBV12-3 or TRBV12-4; tentative D call: TRBD1 (6 bases). Trimming stripped 5 bases from V and 4 bases from J, with 12 bases between. CDR3 length: 13 residues. The CDR3 DNA sequence: TGTGCCAGCAGTAAACATAGGGGGTACGAGCAGTACTTC. This encodes CASSKHRGYEQYF.

This clone was seen a few times. J is TRBJ1-5 and V is TRBV19, with 10 bases that match TRBD1. The J segment lost 4 bases and the V segment lost 10 bases, leaving 4 bases of the junction unmatched. The length of the CDR3 is 13 residues. Germline-derived CDR1 and CDR2 are LNHDA and SQIVND (reference sequence). CDR3 region: CATWDRGNQPQHF. The CDR3 DNA reads as TGTGCCACCTGGGACAGGGGTAATCAGCCCCAGCATTTT.

This rearrangement joins TRBV5-1 to TRBJ1-1; 7 nucleotides agree with TRBD1. V trimming: 4 bases; J trimming: 4 bases; junction bases outside the gene matches: 4. Germline V CDR1 and CDR2: SGHRS, YFSETQ. The CDR3 loop spans 13 amino acids. Here the CDR3 DNA reads TGCGCCAGCAGCGGATACAGGGGCACTGAAGCTTTCTTT. Its translation is CASSGYRGTEAFF.

This clone came up a few times. The chain carries TRBV9 and TRBJ1-1; maybe TRBD1 (5 bases). The CDR3 is made up of 16 amino acids. CDR1 SGDLS and CDR2 YYNGEE come from the germline V gene. Trimming removed 4 bases from V and 4 bases from J, with 20 bases in between. The CDR3 DNA follows: TGTGCCAGCAGCCCAACCGGCCTAGGGGTCGGCACTGAAGCTTTCTTT. It translates to CASSPTGLGVGTEAFF.

The chain joins TRBV2 to TRBJ2-7; TRBD1 matches 7 bases. The CDR3 has 14 residues. Trimming cost V 8 bases and J 1 base; bases outside gene matches: 8. Germline CDR1 and CDR2: SNHLY and FYNNEI. CDR3: CASSRDSASYEQYF. The DNA for the CDR3 is TGTGCCAGCTCCCGGGACAGCGCTTCCTACGAGCAGTACTTC. The full variable domain, in which reference TRBV2 and TRBJ2-7 provide the parts outside the CDR3, is EPEVTQTPSHQVTQMGQEVILRCVPISNHLYFYWYRQILGQKVEFLVSFYNNEISEKSEIFDDQFSVERPDGSNFTLKIRSTKLEDSAMYFCASSRDSASYEQYFGPGTRLTVT.

This chain uses TRBV5-1 with TRBJ2-2; no clear D. This CDR3 contains 15 residues. Per germline, CDR1 SGHRS and CDR2 YFSETQ. Trimming cost V 0 bases and J 1 base, with 7 bases left between them. The CDR3 sequence: CASSLAARNTGELFF. In nucleotides, the CDR3 is TGCGCCAGCAGCTTGGCCGCCAGGAACACCGGGGAGCTGTTTTTT.

The chain carries TRBV18 and TRBJ1-1; TRBD1 agrees at 8 bases. Germline trimming cut 3 bases from V and 3 bases from J; bases unmatched to any gene: 6. Germline CDR1 is KGHSH and CDR2 is LQKENI. The CDR3 is made up of 15 amino acids. DNA of the CDR3: TGTGCCAGCTCACCTCGGACAGGGAAGGACACTGAAGCTTTCTTT. This gives the protein CASSPRTGKDTEAFF.

The rearrangement uses TRBV9 and TRBJ1-4; the D gene is possibly TRBD1 (6 bases). Trimming removed 3 bases from V and 8 bases from J, with 14 bases in between. The CDR3 sequence is 14 residues long. Germline loops: CDR1 SGDLS, CDR2 YYNGEE. This CDR3 reads CASSGGPAREKLFF. Here the CDR3 DNA reads TGTGCCAGCAGCGGGGGGCCGGCGCGAGAAAAACTGTTTTTT. Filled out from reference TRBV9 and TRBJ1-4, the complete variable domain reads DSGVTQTPKHLITATGQRVTLRCSPRSGDLSVYWYQQSLDQGLQFLIQYYNGEERAKGNILERFSAQQFPDLHSELNLSSLELGDSALYFCASSGGPAREKLFFGSGTQLSVL.

This clone has a handful of counts. The CDR3 bases are TGTGCCAGCAGTGATCAGGGTAGGGCACCCCTCCACTTT. Translating gives CASSDQGRAPLHF. This sequence joins TRBV2 and TRBJ1-6; maybe TRBD1 (5 bases). The CDR3 is made up of 13 amino acids. The V gene lost 3 bases and the J gene lost 11 bases, with 11 bases spanning the gap. Germline V gene data show CDR1 as SNHLY and CDR2 as FYNNEI. The whole variable domain, filled in from reference TRBV2 and TRBJ1-6, reads EPEVTQTPSHQVTQMGQEVILRCVPISNHLYFYWYRQILGQKVEFLVSFYNNEISEKSEIFDDQFSVERPDGSNFTLKIRSTKLEDSAMYFCASSDQGRAPLHFGNGTRLTVT.

This rearrangement joins TRBV5-1 to TRBJ2-7, with 8 positions matching TRBD1. V lost 4 bases, J lost 2 bases, and 2 bases stayed unmatched. The CDR3 loop spans 13 amino acids. Germline-derived CDR1 and CDR2 are SGHRS and YFSETQ. The CDR3 nucleotides read TGCGCCAGCAGCGGACAGGGTACCTACGAGCAGTACTTC. It specifies CASSGQGTYEQYF.

The chain is built from TRBV6-5 and TRBJ2-1; D is ambiguous. Looked up from germline, CDR1 is MNHEY and CDR2 is SVGAGI. Trimming took 2 bases from V and 3 from J, leaving 5 bases between them. The CDR3 covers 13 residues. CDR3 region: CASSYASYNEQFF. The DNA of the CDR3 is TGTGCCAGCAGTTACGCCAGCTACAATGAGCAGTTCTTC.

The chain links TRBV7-6 to TRBJ1-4; 7 bases agree with TRBD1. V lost 4 bases, J lost 7 bases, and 12 bases stayed unmatched. The CDR3 extends over 16 amino acids. Germline V gives CDR1 SGHVS, CDR2 FNYEAQ. CDR3 residues: CASSSQPGGSGEKLFF. The CDR3 DNA reads as TGTGCCAGCAGCTCCCAACCAGGGGGGAGCGGTGAAAAACTGTTTTTT. Full variable domain (missing parts from reference TRBV7-6 and TRBJ1-4): GAGVSQSPRYKVTKRGQDVALRCDPISGHVSLYWYRQALGQGPEFLTYFNYEAQQDKSGLPNDRFSAERPEGSISTLTIQRTEQRDSAMYRCASSSQPGGSGEKLFFGSGTQLSVL.

The J gene is TRBJ2-3, the V gene TRBV5-4; TRBD2 agrees at 10 bases. In germline, CDR1 is SGHNT, CDR2 YYREEE (reference sequence). V shed 1 base, J shed 2 bases, and the junction held 4 bases outside the gene matches. This CDR3 comprises 16 residues. CDR3 in DNA: TGTGCCAGCAGCTTGCCTAGCGGGGGCTCCACAGATACGCAGTATTTT. It yields the protein CASSLPSGGSTDTQYF.

The chain has TRBV25-1 and TRBJ2-7, with 10 bases that match TRBD1. Germline lookup yields CDR1 MGHDK and CDR2 SYGVNS. The CDR3 extends over 16 amino acids. The V gene end was trimmed by 4 bases and the J gene end by 1 base; junction bases not matched to a gene: 7. The CDR3, as DNA: TGTGCCAGCAGTGGCAGGGACAGGGGTCGATCCTACGAGCAGTACTTC. Encoded protein: CASSGRDRGRSYEQYF.

This clone came up a few times. This sample includes further DNA sequences coding for the same CDR3. In nucleotides, the CDR3 is TGTGCCAGCAGTTTATCAGGCGGGGGTACCTACGAGCAGTACTTC. It encodes CASSLSGGGTYEQYF. The chain has TRBV28 and TRBJ2-7, with 7 bases fitting TRBD2. V was clipped by 1 base and J by 2 bases; unmatched bases: 5. Germline V gene data show CDR1 as MDHEN and CDR2 as SYDVKM. CDR3 size: 15 residues.

The chain recombines TRBV13 with TRBJ2-3, with D unclear. V was pared by 1 base and J by 7 bases, with 6 bases between. The germline V gene has CDR1 PRHDT and CDR2 FYEKMQ (reference sequence). The length of the CDR3 is 12 residues. CDR3 sequence reads: CASSLVSNTQYF. The DNA for the CDR3 is TGTGCCAGCAGCTTAGTCTCTAATACGCAGTATTTT. Variable domain in full (rest from reference TRBV13 and TRBJ2-3): AAGVIQSPRHLIKEKRETATLKCYPIPRHDTVYWYQQGPGQDPQFLISFYEKMQSDKGSIPDRFSAQQFSDYHSELNMSSLELGDSALYFCASSLVSNTQYFGPGTRLTVL.

The rearrangement links TRBV28 to TRBJ1-3; tentatively, D is TRBD1 (6 bases). V lost 5 bases to trimming and J lost 3 bases, with 17 bases between them. The CDR3 consists of 16 residues. CDR1 is MDHEN and CDR2 is SYDVKM in the germline V gene. The CDR3 spells CASSPPSGGFGNTIYF. DNA for the CDR3: TGTGCCAGCAGTCCTCCCTCGGGGGGCTTTGGAAACACCATATATTTT.

The V gene is TRBV6-5, the J gene TRBJ2-7; TRBD2 matches at 7 bases. V was pared by 6 bases and J by 4 bases, with 6 bases of the junction left unmatched. From germline, CDR1 is MNHEY and CDR2 SVGAGI. This CDR3 contains 13 residues. The CDR3 region has the DNA TGTGCCAGCAGACCGACAGCGGGGTACGAGCAGTACTTC. Protein: CASRPTAGYEQYF.

This rearrangement joins TRBV7-3 to TRBJ2-3, with 7 bases lining up with TRBD2. Germline V lookup: CDR1 SGHTA, CDR2 FQGTGA. The CDR3 sequence is 16 residues long. V was pared by 3 bases and J by 5 bases, with 11 bases of the junction left unmatched. The CDR3 loop reads CASSFTQRGLGDTQYF. The CDR3 DNA follows: TGTGCCAGCAGCTTTACTCAGCGGGGCCTAGGAGATACGCAGTATTTT. The full variable domain, completed using reference TRBV7-3 and TRBJ2-3, is GAGVSQTPSNKVTEKGKYVELRCDPISGHTALYWYRQSLGQGPEFLIYFQGTGAADDSGLPNDRFFAVRPEGSVSTLKIQRTERGDSAVYLCASSFTQRGLGDTQYFGPGTRLTVL.

The gene calls are TRBV7-9 and TRBJ2-7; D is undetermined. With 1 base removed from V and 5 bases from J, the gap between germline ends came to 9 bases. The CDR3 totals 13 residues. Germline-derived CDR1 and CDR2 are SEHNR and FQNEAQ (reference sequence). The DNA of the CDR3 is TGTGCCAGCAGCTTAGTGACCCAGGACGAGCAGTACTTC. Translation: CASSLVTQDEQYF.

In its sample, this clone was seen a few times. This chain links TRBV28 with TRBJ1-5; TRBD1 might be the D (5 bases). This CDR3 contains 15 residues. The germline V gene encodes CDR1 MDHEN and CDR2 SYDVKM. V was cut by 6 bases and J by 3 bases, with 15 bases left in between. CDR3 protein: CASSPGGGNNQPQHF. CDR3 DNA sequence: TGTGCCAGCAGCCCCGGGGGGGGAAACAATCAGCCCCAGCATTTT.

The rearrangement links TRBV18 to TRBJ2-3, with 9 bases aligning to TRBD1. Germline V gene sequence: CDR1 KGHSH, CDR2 LQKENI. V dropped 5 bases and J dropped 3; count of bases not matched to a gene: 6. This CDR3 has 15 amino acids. The CDR3 reads CASSSRQGGTDTQYF. The DNA for the CDR3 is TGTGCCAGCTCATCCCGACAGGGGGGAACAGATACGCAGTATTTT.

V and J are TRBV6-2 or TRBV6-3 and TRBJ1-2, with 9 bases identical to TRBD1. Unmatched junction bases numbered 17, after V lost 2 bases and J lost 4 bases. Germline assignment: CDR1 MNHEY and CDR2 SVGEGT. This CDR3 is 19 amino acids long. CDR3 sequence reads: CASSYPTGTGQVLSYGYTF. The DNA of the CDR3 is TGTGCCAGCAGTTACCCAACCGGGACAGGGCAAGTTCTTTCCTATGGCTACACCTTC.

This rearrangement joins TRBV6-5 to TRBJ2-2; D is possibly TRBD1 (5 bases). The CDR3 spans 14 residues. With 0 bases removed from V and 6 bases from J, the gap between germline ends came to 8 bases. Germline V gene data show CDR1 as MNHEY and CDR2 as SVGAGI. As DNA, the CDR3 is TGTGCCAGCAGTTACTCGCAGGGATCCGGGGAGCTGTTTTTT. Protein: CASSYSQGSGELFF.